The TCR beta chain described here comes from a study of blood T cell repertoires in COVID-19. Produced via immunoSEQ multiplex PCR; TCRdb's table is partial and in-frame only. The table shows approximately 250,000 clones, with 83% occurring only once. V was trimmed by 6 bases and J by 4 bases, leaving 12 bases between them. The length of the CDR3 is 13 residues. Germline V gene sequence: CDR1 MNHNY, CDR2 SVGAGI (reference sequence). This TCR came from a human donor in a cohort sampled during active COVID-19. V is TRBV6-6 and J is TRBJ1-1; D is unclear. The sequencing sample was made of peripheral blood. The CDR3 coding sequence is TGTGCCAGCAGCGGGAGTTTGGGCACTGAAGCTTTCTTT. It is translated as CASSGSLGTEAFF.